Each of the 27 T cell receptor beta chains below was sequenced from the same sample in a study of cytomegalovirus exposure and HLA in healthy donors. The study ran its PCR with 60 Vbeta and 13 Jbeta primers. Some clones are missing from TCRdb's copy, which holds only in-frame ones; the method was immunoSEQ multiplex PCR. The sample holds about 200,000 clones, roughly 80% seen once. Sequenced: PBMCs. These receptors originate from a man aged 25-40 years in good health and CMV-seronegative.

The chain joins TRBV5-4 to TRBJ2-4; D is perhaps TRBD1 (6 bases). The V gene lost 3 bases and the J gene lost 0 bases, with 10 bases spanning the gap. The CDR3 extends over 15 amino acids. Germline CDR1 SGHNT, CDR2 YYREEE (reference sequence). The CDR3 bases are TGTGCCAGCAGCTCGAAGGGGGAAGCCAAAAACATTCAGTACTTC. Translated, it gives CASSSKGEAKNIQYF.

The gene calls are TRBV2 and TRBJ2-7; the match to TRBD1 covers 11 bases. V lost 7 bases and J lost 6; bases outside the gene matches: 11. The CDR3 runs to 15 residues. CDR1 is SNHLY, CDR2 FYNNEI, per germline. The CDR3 region has the DNA TGTGCCAGCACCCACGAGGGACAGGGGGGGTCCGAGCAGTACTTC. It codes for CASTHEGQGGSEQYF. Full variable domain (missing parts from reference TRBV2 and TRBJ2-7): EPEVTQTPSHQVTQMGQEVILRCVPISNHLYFYWYRQILGQKVEFLVSFYNNEISEKSEIFDDQFSVERPDGSNFTLKIRSTKLEDSAMYFCASTHEGQGGSEQYFGPGTRLTVT.

This chain joins TRBV6-5 and TRBJ1-1; D remains ambiguous. The CDR3 is made up of 14 amino acids. Germline V gene sequence: CDR1 MNHEY, CDR2 SVGAGI. Trimming stripped 7 bases from V and 0 bases from J, with 12 bases between. In nucleotides, the CDR3 is TGTGCCAGCACTCGGGTTCTGATGAACACTGAAGCTTTCTTT. Its translation: CASTRVLMNTEAFF.

This clone has a handful of counts. V is TRBV5-4 and J is TRBJ1-4; a weak D match, TRBD1 (5 bases). This CDR3 spans 15 amino acids. Germline loops: CDR1 SGHNT, CDR2 YYREEE (reference sequence). V shed 2 bases and J shed 7 bases, with 15 bases lying between them. The CDR3 is CASSFSKRRGEKLFF. The CDR3 DNA sequence: TGTGCCAGCAGCTTTTCAAAGAGAAGGGGTGAAAAACTGTTTTTT.

The J gene is TRBJ2-7, the V gene TRBV4-1, with D possibly matching TRBD1 (6 bases). V was shortened by 3 bases and J by 6 bases, with 9 bases between the two germline ends. Per germline, CDR1 MGHRA and CDR2 YSYEKL. This CDR3 has 12 residues. The CDR3 loop is CASSHQGFEQYF. In DNA form, the CDR3 reads TGCGCCAGCAGCCACCAGGGGTTCGAGCAGTACTTC.

V and J are TRBV5-8 and TRBJ1-1, with D uncertain. This CDR3 is built from 14 residues. V gave up 3 bases and J gave up 1 base, with 10 bases separating them. The germline gives CDR1 SGHTS, CDR2 YDEGEE. CDR3 region: CASSSTATNTEAFF. CDR3 sequence (DNA): TGTGCCAGCAGCTCCACAGCTACGAACACTGAAGCTTTCTTT. Variable domain in full (rest from reference TRBV5-8 and TRBJ1-1): EAGVTQSPTHLIKTRGQQATLRCSPISGHTSVYWYQQALGLGLQFLLWYDEGEERNRGNFPPRFSGRQFPNYSSELNVNALELEDSALYLCASSSTATNTEAFFGQGTRLTVV.

This clone showed up just a few times. Here the CDR3 reads CASSLAYSNEQFF. The CDR3 DNA follows: TGTGCCAGCAGCTTAGCCTACAGCAATGAGCAGTTCTTC. The rearrangement links TRBV7-8 to TRBJ2-1; D uncertain. The V gene lost 0 bases and the J gene lost 6 bases, with 6 bases spanning the gap. There are 13 residues in the CDR3. Germline CDR1 is SGHVS and CDR2 is FQNEAQ.

V and J are TRBV7-9 and TRBJ1-3; the match to TRBD1 covers 10 bases. CDR3 length: 16 amino acids. CDR1 and CDR2 from the germline V gene are SEHNR and FQNEAQ (reference sequence). V was clipped by 4 bases and J by 4 bases; unmatched bases: 7. The CDR3 reads CASSYGQGGRGNTIYF. DNA for the CDR3: TGTGCCAGCAGCTACGGACAGGGGGGTAGAGGAAACACCATATATTTT.

J is TRBJ1-6 and V is TRBV19; weak D call: TRBD1 (5 bases). The germline V and J ends were trimmed by 6 bases and 8 bases, with 14 bases remaining between them. Germline-derived CDR1 and CDR2 are LNHDA and SQIVND (reference sequence). This CDR3 is built from 14 residues. CDR3 sequence: CASSRLGGDSPLHF. The CDR3 bases are TGTGCCAGTAGCCGCCTGGGGGGAGATTCACCCCTCCACTTT.

J is TRBJ2-3 and V is TRBV7-3; D is unresolved. The CDR3 covers 13 residues. V lost 5 bases and J lost 6, with 12 bases in between. In germline, CDR1 is SGHTA, CDR2 FQGTGA. CDR3: CASSTPGVDTQYF. The DNA of the CDR3 is TGTGCCAGCAGCACGCCGGGTGTGGATACGCAGTATTTT.

This clone occurred once. The chain joins TRBV21-1 to TRBJ1-4; whether TRBD1, the table's D call, matches the DNA was not checked. TRBV21-1 is annotated as a pseudogene. The CDR3 covers 15 residues. CDR3 residues: CASSRGDSSNEKLFF. The CDR3 coding sequence is TGTGCCAGCAGCAGGGGGGACAGTTCTAATGAAAAACTGTTTTTT.

This clone showed up just once. J is TRBJ2-1 and V is TRBV2; 11 nucleotides agree with TRBD1. The CDR3 is made up of 14 amino acids. The junction had 5 bases not matched to a gene; V was cut back by 4 bases and J by 9 bases. Germline CDR1 reads SNHLY; CDR2 reads FYNNEI. CDR3 region: CASSVGQGGFEQFF. The DNA for the CDR3 is TGTGCCAGCAGTGTGGGACAGGGGGGGTTTGAGCAGTTCTTC.

The chain couples TRBV7-3 to TRBJ1-6; 8 bases align to TRBD1. The V gene's germline CDR1 is SGHTA and CDR2 FQGTGA. There are 19 residues in the CDR3. The V and J ends lost 7 bases and 0 bases, in that order; junction bases with no gene match: 14. Written as DNA, the CDR3 is TGTGCCAGCAAGTTCGTCCGGGACAGGTTGAGCTCCTATAATTCACCCCTCCACTTT. Its translation is CASKFVRDRLSSYNSPLHF. The whole variable domain, remainder taken from reference TRBV7-3 and TRBJ1-6, is GAGVSQTPSNKVTEKGKYVELRCDPISGHTALYWYRQSLGQGPEFLIYFQGTGAADDSGLPNDRFFAVRPEGSVSTLKIQRTERGDSAVYLCASKFVRDRLSSYNSPLHFGNGTRLTVT.

The chain links TRBV7-2 to TRBJ2-7; 13 nucleotides match TRBD2. This CDR3 is built from 15 residues. The J segment lost 4 bases and the V segment lost 5 bases, leaving 5 bases of the junction unmatched. Germline CDR1 SGHTA, CDR2 FQGNSA. In nucleotides, the CDR3 is TGTGCCAGCAGCCGAGGGACTAGCGGGGTTTACGAGCAGTACTTC. Translated, it gives CASSRGTSGVYEQYF.

This rearrangement joins TRBV19 to TRBJ2-3, with TRBD2 matching 11 bases. Germline CDR1 and CDR2: LNHDA and SQIVND (reference sequence). This CDR3 is 14 amino acids long. V shed 7 bases and J 6 bases; nucleotides not matched to a gene: 6. The CDR3 bases are TGTGCCAGTAATAGCGGGGGGGCCGGCGATACGCAGTATTTT. Protein sequence: CASNSGGAGDTQYF.

This clone was recorded once. V usage is TRBV11-3 and J usage is TRBJ2-1; 9 bases are shared with TRBD2. CDR1 and CDR2 from the germline V gene are SGHNT and YENEEA. V lost 4 bases and J lost 4; bases outside the gene matches: 5. CDR3 length: 15 residues. The CDR3: CASSSTSGPYNEQFF. The CDR3 DNA sequence: TGTGCCAGCAGCTCTACTAGCGGGCCTTACAATGAGCAGTTCTTC.

The V gene is TRBV28, the J gene TRBJ2-3, with 7 bases identical to TRBD2. V was pared by 5 bases and J by 6 bases, with 11 bases of the junction left unmatched. CDR3 length: 15 amino acids. The germline V gene encodes CDR1 MDHEN and CDR2 SYDVKM. Here the CDR3 DNA reads TGTGCCAGCAGTCCCATAGCGGGCCTCATTGATACGCAGTATTTT. This encodes CASSPIAGLIDTQYF.

This sequence joins TRBV6-5 and TRBJ2-5; 9 bases align to TRBD1. Gene TRBJ2-7 matches the end of the DNA better, so the J call may be wrong. The length of the CDR3 is 16 residues. Looked up from germline, CDR1 is MNHEY and CDR2 is SVGAGI. The CDR3 bases are TGTGCCAGCAGTTACTCGACAGGACAGGGGACCTACGAGCAGTACTTC. Protein: CASSYSTGQGTYEQYF.

The rearrangement uses TRBV5-1 and TRBJ2-2, with D maybe TRBD1 (5 bases). This CDR3 is 15 amino acids long. Trimming left V 4 bases short and J 1 base short, with 11 bases between. In germline, CDR1 is SGHRS, CDR2 YFSETQ. The CDR3 here is CASSPNTGNTGELFF. The CDR3 DNA sequence: TGCGCCAGCAGCCCCAACACAGGGAACACCGGGGAGCTGTTTTTT.

The rearrangement joins TRBV27 to TRBJ2-1; D is unclear. The CDR3 is 13 residues long. Trimming took 6 bases from V and 3 from J, leaving 9 bases between them. Germline V CDR1 and CDR2: MNHEY, SMNVEV (reference sequence). The CDR3 reads CASSPSLYNEQFF. In DNA, the CDR3 is TGTGCCAGCAGCCCTTCACTCTACAATGAGCAGTTCTTC.

The J gene is TRBJ2-7, the V gene TRBV23-1; no clear D gene. TRBV23-1 is noted as an ORF with a role that remains uncertain. The CDR3 has 12 amino acids. Trimming cost V 4 bases and J 12 bases, with 16 bases left between them. In nucleotides, the CDR3 is TGCGCCAGCAGTCGGTTAGTCATAGTGCCGTACTTC. This sequence encodes CASSRLVIVPYF.

The chain has TRBV27 and TRBJ1-1, with 10 bases aligning to TRBD1. V lost 0 bases, J lost 0 bases, and 13 bases stayed unmatched. The CDR3 has 20 amino acids. The germline V gene has CDR1 MNHEY and CDR2 SMNVEV (reference sequence). CDR3 DNA: TGTGCCAGCAGTTTATCTCCCGGACAGGGGGGGCCGTCGATGAACACTGAAGCTTTCTTT. Amino acids: CASSLSPGQGGPSMNTEAFF.

The chain combines TRBV27 with TRBJ2-5; 8 nucleotides agree with TRBD1. The V segment lost 6 bases and the J segment 3 bases; nucleotides outside the gene matches: 9. Germline V CDR1 and CDR2: MNHEY, SMNVEV (reference sequence). CDR3 length: 15 amino acids. This CDR3 is CASRDMTGDKETQYF. DNA of the CDR3: TGTGCCAGCAGAGACATGACAGGGGACAAAGAGACCCAGTACTTC.

This chain uses TRBV7-2 with TRBJ1-4, with 7 bases aligning to TRBD1. The V gene end was trimmed by 4 bases and the J gene end by 1 base; junction bases not matched to a gene: 12. Germline values: CDR1 SGHTA, CDR2 FQGNSA. This CDR3 region has 18 residues. CDR3 residues: CASSSYDRALLTNEKLFF. CDR3 nucleotides: TGTGCCAGCAGCTCTTATGACAGGGCGTTGTTAACTAATGAAAAACTGTTTTTT.

The chain employs TRBV5-1 and TRBJ2-3; 8 bases map to TRBD2. Germline V gives CDR1 SGHRS, CDR2 YFSETQ. This CDR3 comprises 15 residues. With 4 bases clipped from V and 3 bases from J, the junction kept 7 bases outside the gene matches. CDR3 nucleotide sequence: TGCGCCAGCAGCACGACTAGCGCGAAAACAGATACGCAGTATTTT. This gives the protein CASSTTSAKTDTQYF. The entire variable domain, with the rest obtained from reference TRBV5-1 and TRBJ2-3, is as follows: KAGVTQTPRYLIKTRGQQVTLSCSPISGHRSVSWYQQTPGQGLQFLFEYFSETQRNKGNFPGRFSGRQFSNSRSEMNVSTLELGDSALYLCASSTTSAKTDTQYFGPGTRLTVL.

The gene calls are TRBV7-8 and TRBJ1-1, with D possibly being TRBD1 (5 bases). The V gene lost 5 bases and the J gene lost 1 base, with 17 bases spanning the gap. The CDR3 consists of 16 residues. Germline V CDR1 and CDR2: SGHVS, FQNEAQ. CDR3 sequence reads: CASSLLRVKGNTEAFF. CDR3 sequence (DNA): TGTGCCAGCAGCCTCCTCAGGGTTAAGGGGAACACTGAAGCTTTCTTT.

The rearrangement uses TRBV6-4 and TRBJ2-2; D perhaps matches TRBD1 (6 bases). This CDR3 region has 15 residues. Trimming stripped 9 bases from V and 5 bases from J, with 19 bases between. From germline, CDR1 is MRHNA and CDR2 SNTAGT. CDR3 amino acids: CASSPRGQRTGELFF. The CDR3 DNA follows: TGTGCCAGTAGCCCCCGCGGACAGCGGACCGGGGAGCTGTTTTTT.